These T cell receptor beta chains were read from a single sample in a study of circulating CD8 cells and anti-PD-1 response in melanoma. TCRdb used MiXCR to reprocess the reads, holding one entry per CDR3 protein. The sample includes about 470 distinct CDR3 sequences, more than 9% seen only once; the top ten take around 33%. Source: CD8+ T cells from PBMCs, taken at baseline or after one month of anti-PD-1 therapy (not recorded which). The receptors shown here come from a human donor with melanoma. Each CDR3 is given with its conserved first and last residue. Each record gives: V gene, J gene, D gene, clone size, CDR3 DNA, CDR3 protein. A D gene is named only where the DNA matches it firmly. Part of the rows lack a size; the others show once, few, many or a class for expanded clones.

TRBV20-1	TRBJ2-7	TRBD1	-	TGCAGTGGCCGTGGGACAGGGAAGAGCTCCTACAAGCAGTACTTC	CSGRGTGKSSYKQYF
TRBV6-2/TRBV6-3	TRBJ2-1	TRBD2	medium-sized	TGTGCCAGCACGCTGGGACTAGCGGGGGGGTCGCTTAACAATGAGCAGTTCTTC	CASTLGLAGGSLNNEQFF
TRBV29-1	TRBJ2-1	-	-	-	CNVGTGTLTDF
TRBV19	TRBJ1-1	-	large	TGTGCCAGTAGTCATCCGTGGGGCTTGGGTGCTTTCTTT	CASSHPWGLGAFF
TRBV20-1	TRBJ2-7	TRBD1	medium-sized	TGCAGTGCTAGCGGGACAGGGGAAACTTACGAGCAGTACTTC	CSASGTGETYEQYF
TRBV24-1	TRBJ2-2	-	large	TGTGCCACCAGTGATCCGAGTGCAGGGGACCTACCGAACACCGGGGAGCTGTTTTTT	CATSDPSAGDLPNTGELFF
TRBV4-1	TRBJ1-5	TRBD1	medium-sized	TGCGCCAGCAGCCTGGGACAGACTAGCAATCAGCCCCAGCATTTT	CASSLGQTSNQPQHF
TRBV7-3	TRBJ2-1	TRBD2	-	TGTGCCGGCAGCTTCGGCCTAGCGGGTCCCGGGGAGCAGTTCTTC	CAGSFGLAGPGEQFF
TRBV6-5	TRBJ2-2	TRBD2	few	TGTGCCAGCAGTTCGCCCGGGACTAGTTCTCCCGGGGAGCTGTTTTTT	CASSSPGTSSPGELFF
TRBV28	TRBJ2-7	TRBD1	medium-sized	TGTGCCACTACGCAGAGGACAGGGGGCGGATACGAGCAGTACTTC	CATTQRTGGGYEQYF
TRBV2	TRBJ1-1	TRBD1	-	TGTGCCAGCAGCATTCTCCCGGGACAGGGTTTGGAGAACACTGAAGCTTTCTTT	CASSILPGQGLENTEAFF
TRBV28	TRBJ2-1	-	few	TGTGCCAGCAGTTCACGCCGGGACGGATTATACAATGAGCAGTTCTTC	CASSSRRDGLYNEQFF
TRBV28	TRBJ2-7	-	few	TGTGCCAGCAGTTTGGTCTACGAGCAGTACTTC	CASSLVYEQYF
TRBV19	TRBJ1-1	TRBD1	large	TGTGCCAGTAGCCTTTGGGACACAGGGGGGTCTGAAGCTTTCTTT	CASSLWDTGGSEAFF
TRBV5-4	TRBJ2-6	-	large	TGTGCCAGCAACCCCCTACAGTCGAACTCTGGGGCCAACGTCCTGACTTTC	CASNPLQSNSGANVLTF
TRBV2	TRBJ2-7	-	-	TGTGCCAGCACCTTGACAGATTCCTACGAGCAGTACTTC	CASTLTDSYEQYF
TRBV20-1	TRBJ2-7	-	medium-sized	TGCAGTGCGAGCGAAACTAGTACCTACGAGCAGTACTTC	CSASETSTYEQYF
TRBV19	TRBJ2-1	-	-	TGTGCCAGTAGTCTTTCGGTGGGCTACAATGAGCAGTTCTTC	CASSLSVGYNEQFF
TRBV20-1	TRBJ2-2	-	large	TGCAGTGCTAGTCCCGAAGGCACGAACACCGGGGAGCTGTTTTTT	CSASPEGTNTGELFF
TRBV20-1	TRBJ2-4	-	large	TGCAGTGCTCCGTCAGCGGTCGTAGCCAAAAACATTCAGTACTTC	CSAPSAVVAKNIQYF
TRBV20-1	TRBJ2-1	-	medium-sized	TGCAGTGCGCGGGACTTCAGCTCCTACAATGAGCAGTTCTTC	CSARDFSSYNEQFF
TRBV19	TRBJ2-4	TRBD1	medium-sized	TGTGCCAGTATGGGGGACAGCCGAAACATTCAGTACTTC	CASMGDSRNIQYF
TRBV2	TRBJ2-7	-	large	TGTGCCAGCAGCCATGGGGCCGTCTCACCCGGGGAGCAGTACTTC	CASSHGAVSPGEQYF
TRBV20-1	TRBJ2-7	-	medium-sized	TGCAGTGCCACAGACTACTACGAGCAGTACTTC	CSATDYYEQYF
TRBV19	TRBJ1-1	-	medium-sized	TGTGCCAGTCACAAAGGGAGTTCGTACACTGAAGCTTTCTTT	CASHKGSSYTEAFF
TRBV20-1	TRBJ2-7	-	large	TGCAGTGCTAGCCCCCGGGACTGGGGTGGGTACGAGCAGTACTTC	CSASPRDWGGYEQYF
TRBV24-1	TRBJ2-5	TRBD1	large	TGTGCCGCCGGGACAGGAGACCAAGAGACCCAGTACTTC	CAAGTGDQETQYF
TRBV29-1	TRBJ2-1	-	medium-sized	TGCAGCGCTACCGACGGAGCGATCAATGAGCAGTTCTTC	CSATDGAINEQFF
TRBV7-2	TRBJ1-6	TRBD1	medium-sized	TGTGCCAGCAGCTTAGCGGACAGGGGTTATAATTCACCCCTCCACTTT	CASSLADRGYNSPLHF
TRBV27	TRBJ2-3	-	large	TGTGCCAGCCAAGGGGTGCTAGCTACCAAGGGGAGCACAGATACGCAGTATTTT	CASQGVLATKGSTDTQYF
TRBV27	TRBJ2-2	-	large	TGTGCCAGCAGTTTAGTTGCAGTCAACACCGGGGAGCTGTTTTTT	CASSLVAVNTGELFF
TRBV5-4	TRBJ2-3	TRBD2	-	TGCGCCAGCAGCCTGACCCCACTAGCGGTTCTCACAGATACGCAGTATTTT	CASSLTPLAVLTDTQYF
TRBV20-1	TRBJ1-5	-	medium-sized	TGCAGTGCTAGACCCTGGGGCGATTTGGATAGCAATCAGCCCCAGCATTTT	CSARPWGDLDSNQPQHF
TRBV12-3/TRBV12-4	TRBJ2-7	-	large	TGTGCCAGCACCGCGGGGGCGGACGAGCAGTACTTC	CASTAGADEQYF
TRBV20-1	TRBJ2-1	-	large	TGCAGTGCCTCCGGGGGCAATGAGCAGTTCTTC	CSASGGNEQFF
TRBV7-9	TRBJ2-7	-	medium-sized	TGTGCCAGCTTGGGTTTGGGGCCCTACGAGCAGTACTTC	CASLGLGPYEQYF
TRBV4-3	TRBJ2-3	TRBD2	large	TGCGCCAGCAGCCAAGATGGCGGGGGGACCAGCACAGATACGCAGTATTTT	CASSQDGGGTSTDTQYF
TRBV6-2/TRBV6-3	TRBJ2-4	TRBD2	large	TGTGCCAGCAGATGGACTAGCGGCAAAAACATTCAGTACTTC	CASRWTSGKNIQYF
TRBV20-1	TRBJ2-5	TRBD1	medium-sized	TGCAGTGCTAGAACCGGGACAGGGAAAGAGACCCAGTACTTC	CSARTGTGKETQYF
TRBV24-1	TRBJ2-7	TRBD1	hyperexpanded	TGTGCCACCAGTGGAGACAGGGACGACTACGAGCAGTACTTC	CATSGDRDDYEQYF
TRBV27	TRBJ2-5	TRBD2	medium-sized	TGTGCCAGCATGGGGGGGGGTAAAGAGACCCAGTACTTC	CASMGGGKETQYF
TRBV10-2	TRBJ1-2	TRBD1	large	TGCGCCAGCCGATCAGGGGGGGACCTCGATTCAGGCTACACCTTC	CASRSGGDLDSGYTF